This T cell receptor (beta chain) originates from a study of neurological immune-mediated disorders. In this sample, this clonotype turned up many times. J was trimmed by 2 bases and V by 5 bases; bases with no gene match: 7. Per germline, CDR1 ENHRY and CDR2 SYGVKD. CDR3 length: 16 residues. TCRdb redid the calling of the 5' RACE reads with MiXCR, one entry per CDR3 protein. The sample includes 52,000 or so distinct CDR3 sequences, over 3.5% seen only once; the top ten take 1.5% to 2%. The sequence came from a woman aged 40 to 50 with multiple sclerosis. The sample comprised CD4+ T cells from blood. The genes are TRBV10-3 and TRBJ2-7; TRBD1 matches at 12 bases. The CDR3 region has the DNA TGTGCCATCAGTCCCCAGGGACAGGGGGCCACCTACGAGCAGTACTTC. Translated: CAISPQGQGATYEQYF.